A single sample is the source of the 23 T cell receptor beta chains below, sequenced in a study of identical twins. MiXCR was run by TCRdb on the 5' RACE reads, yielding one entry per CDR3 protein. The sample holds roughly 1.6 million distinct CDR3 sequences, about 30% seen once. The sample consisted of cord blood. The receptor set was obtained from a newborn girl in good health.

This chain links TRBV20-1 with TRBJ1-1, with a weak D call TRBD1 (6 bases). Trimming pared 0 bases from V and 5 bases from J, leaving 13 bases between. The CDR3 runs 14 residues. Germline loops: CDR1 DFQATT, CDR2 SNEGSKA (reference sequence). The CDR3 DNA follows: TGCAGTGCTAGAGAGGGGCAGGGGAGGACTGAAGCTTTCTTT. Its translation: CSAREGQGRTEAFF.

The V and J genes are TRBV6-1 and TRBJ1-1; 8 bases are a match to TRBD1. Trimming removed 2 bases from V and 6 bases from J; junction bases left unmatched: 8. Germline V gene data show CDR1 as MNHNS and CDR2 as SASEGT. The CDR3 runs 15 residues. The CDR3 nucleotides read TGTGCCAGCAGTGAATTCACAGGGGGTTTCCCTGAAGCTTTCTTT. Translation: CASSEFTGGFPEAFF.

The chain carries TRBV7-9 and TRBJ1-1; D ambiguous. CDR1 and CDR2 from the germline V gene are SEHNR and FQNEAQ (reference sequence). The germline V and J ends were trimmed by 3 bases and 3 bases, with 8 bases remaining between them. The CDR3 is 13 residues long. CDR3 sequence (DNA): TGTGCCAGCAGCTTCCCGGGATACACTGAAGCTTTCTTT. Its translation is CASSFPGYTEAFF.

Turning to this clonotype: The junction departs from germline at one end; a sequencing error may be responsible. The gene calls are TRBV3-1 and TRBJ2-7, with a possible D match to TRBD1 (5 bases). The CDR3 contains 18 residues. The germline V gene encodes CDR1 LGHDT and CDR2 YNNKEL (reference sequence). The CDR3 region is CASSQGWRVQGTSYGQYF. The CDR3 region has the DNA TGTGCCAGCAGCCAAGGATGGAGAGTCCAGGGAACCTCCTACGGGCAGTACTTC.

In this sample, this clonotype turned up many times. The chain recombines TRBV7-9 with TRBJ1-5; D is unclear. CDR3 length: 14 residues. The ends were cut back, 2 bases at V and 1 base at J, with 6 bases in the middle. Germline CDR1 is SEHNR and CDR2 is FQNEAQ (reference sequence). CDR3 nucleotides: TGTGCCAGCAGCTTATTGGGGAGCAATCAGCCCCAGCATTTT. Its translation is CASSLLGSNQPQHF.

The chain carries TRBV7-9 and TRBJ2-1; unclear D gene. Trimming removed 3 bases at V and 0 bases at J, with 18 bases between. Germline loops: CDR1 SEHNR, CDR2 FQNEAQ (reference sequence). The CDR3 length is 18 residues. CDR3 region: CASSLSFLPVSSYNEQFF. As DNA, the CDR3 is TGTGCCAGCAGCTTGAGTTTTCTCCCTGTTAGCTCCTACAATGAGCAGTTCTTC.

In this sample, this clonotype turned up a few times. The chain uses TRBV20-1 and TRBJ2-7, with D perhaps TRBD1 (7 bases). The assigned J gene may be wrong: the sequence end matches TRBJ2-5 better. CDR1 is DFQATT and CDR2 is SNEGSKA in the germline V gene (reference sequence). This CDR3 comprises 14 residues. The CDR3 coding sequence is TGCAGTGCTAGAGATCCCACAGGGGAGGTGACCCAGTACTTC. As protein: CSARDPTGEVTQYF.

A few counts support this clonotype. The rearrangement links TRBV12-3 or TRBV12-4 to TRBJ2-7; 15 bases match TRBD2. The CDR3 is made up of 18 amino acids. With V trimmed by 10 bases and J by 7 bases, 20 bases remained unmatched. The CDR3 nucleotides are TGTGCCACCTCAGGACTAGCGGGAGGGCCAATAGCGCGCGATGAGCAGTACTTC. Its translation: CATSGLAGGPIARDEQYF.

The rearrangement joins TRBV3-1 to TRBJ1-2; D not certain. Germline V gene lookup returns CDR1 LGHDT and CDR2 YNNKEL (reference sequence). V lost 0 bases, J lost 8 bases, and 10 bases lay in between. The CDR3 length is 13 residues. Here the CDR3 reads CASSQDPLGGYTF. The CDR3 nucleotides are TGTGCCAGCAGCCAAGATCCCCTTGGCGGCTACACCTTC.

The sample holds a few counts of this clonotype. This CDR3 is CSAGSGILYEQYF. The CDR3 coding sequence is TGCAGTGCTGGTAGCGGAATTCTCTACGAGCAGTACTTC. The rearrangement joins TRBV20-1 to TRBJ2-7; tentatively, D is TRBD2 (6 bases). Germline-derived CDR1 and CDR2 are DFQATT and SNEGSKA (reference sequence). This CDR3 has 13 amino acids. The V and J ends lost 5 bases and 3 bases respectively, with 14 bases between them.

This clonotype was counted between two and nine times. The rearrangement uses TRBV27 and TRBJ2-1; D gene unclear. There are 13 residues in the CDR3. The V gene lost 4 bases and the J gene lost 2 bases, with 6 bases spanning the gap. Germline CDR1 is MNHEY and CDR2 is SMNVEV (reference sequence). CDR3 nucleotides: TGTGCCAGCAGTTCCCCTGCCTACAATGAGCAGTTCTTC. Translated, it gives CASSSPAYNEQFF.

This clonotype occurred many times. The rearrangement uses TRBV10-3 and TRBJ2-3, with 9 bases that match TRBD2. Per germline, CDR1 ENHRY and CDR2 SYGVKD. V trimming: 2 bases; J trimming: 1 base; junction bases outside the gene matches: 4. The CDR3 consists of 16 residues. The CDR3 reads CAISEPRLAGTDTQYF. CDR3 nucleotide sequence: TGTGCCATCAGTGAGCCCCGACTAGCGGGCACAGATACGCAGTATTTT.

Written as DNA, the CDR3 is TGCAGTGCTAGAGTTCGAGGGGACCCCTACGAGCAGTTCTTC. It codes for CSARVRGDPYEQFF. This chain links TRBV20-1 with TRBJ2-1; D is perhaps TRBD1 or TRBD2 (5 bases each). From germline, CDR1 is DFQATT and CDR2 SNEGSKA (reference sequence). This CDR3 is 14 amino acids long. Between the trimmed V and J ends, which lost 1 base and 10 bases, there was a span of 17 bases.

This chain links TRBV12-3 or TRBV12-4 with TRBJ2-3; TRBD2 agrees at 12 bases. The trim removed 0 bases at V and 5 bases at J, leaving 6 bases unmatched. The CDR3 runs 17 residues. Here the CDR3 DNA reads TGTGCCAGCAGTTTAGCATTACTAGCGGGGGGTGGAGATACGCAGTATTTT. It codes for CASSLALLAGGGDTQYF.

This clonotype occurred a few times. This chain uses TRBV9 with TRBJ2-5; D is ambiguous. CDR1 is SGDLS and CDR2 is YYNGEE in the germline V gene. V lost 0 bases and J 9 bases, leaving 18 bases between the germline ends. There are 15 residues in the CDR3. The CDR3 here is CASSVAPGPNQPQYF. Here the CDR3 DNA reads TGTGCCAGCAGCGTAGCACCCGGGCCCAATCAGCCCCAGTACTTC.

This clonotype was seen a few times. The chain has TRBV4-2 and TRBJ2-1; 11 bases align to TRBD2. The germline V gene has CDR1 LGHNA and CDR2 YNFKEQ. The V and J ends lost 0 bases and 4 bases, in that order; junction bases with no gene match: 8. CDR3 length equals 18 residues. The CDR3 DNA follows: TGTGCCAGCAGCCAAGATCTCAGCCGGACTAGCGGGTACAATGAGCAGTTCTTC. Encoded protein: CASSQDLSRTSGYNEQFF.

This clonotype was detected only a few times. V is TRBV28 and J is TRBJ2-4; possibly TRBD2 for D (5 bases). The closer fit of TRBJ2-7 to the DNA end suggests the J call may be wrong. This CDR3 has 14 amino acids. CDR1 is MDHEN and CDR2 is SYDVKM in the germline V gene. The CDR3 coding sequence is TGTGCCAGCAGTCTTCCGATTCCGGGGTACGAGCAGTACTTC. Its protein product is CASSLPIPGYEQYF.

This clonotype was counted between two and nine times. The chain couples TRBV20-1 to TRBJ2-7, with 8 bases matching TRBD2. Germline CDR1 and CDR2: DFQATT and SNEGSKA (reference sequence). This CDR3 is built from 17 residues. J was trimmed by 4 bases and V by 3 bases; bases with no gene match: 17. Here the CDR3 DNA reads TGCAGTGCTAGTTACGTCCTAGCGGGTTCCCTTCTGTACGAGCAGTACTTC. It codes for CSASYVLAGSLLYEQYF.

This clonotype was detected only a few times. V gene TRBV27 combines with J gene TRBJ2-1; either TRBD1 or TRBD2 may fit D (5 bases each). Trimming shortened V by 6 bases and J by 3 bases, and 12 bases separated the two germline ends. Germline V gives CDR1 MNHEY, CDR2 SMNVEV (reference sequence). CDR3 size: 14 residues. CDR3 DNA: TGTGCCAGCAGGCCATTGGGGGACTACAATGAGCAGTTCTTC. This translates into CASRPLGDYNEQFF.

This chain links TRBV2 with TRBJ2-5; TRBD1 aligns across 10 bases. The germline V gene encodes CDR1 SNHLY and CDR2 FYNNEI. V was pared by 6 bases and J by 4 bases, with 8 bases of the junction left unmatched. The CDR3 consists of 15 residues. The CDR3 protein is CASRSTGTGVETQYF. CDR3 in DNA: TGTGCCAGCAGGAGCACCGGGACAGGGGTAGAGACCCAGTACTTC. Using reference TRBV2 and TRBJ2-5 for the parts outside the CDR3, the full variable domain is EPEVTQTPSHQVTQMGQEVILRCVPISNHLYFYWYRQILGQKVEFLVSFYNNEISEKSEIFDDQFSVERPDGSNFTLKIRSTKLEDSAMYFCASRSTGTGVETQYFGPGTRLLVL.

This clonotype was seen a handful of times. The gene calls are TRBV16 and TRBJ1-5; D gene unclear. The germline gives CDR1 KGHSY, CDR2 FQNENV. V lost 0 bases, J lost 11 bases, and 8 bases lay in between. The CDR3 extends over 12 amino acids. CDR3 protein: CASSQSGMTQHF. The CDR3 DNA reads TGTGCCAGCAGCCAATCAGGGATGACCCAGCATTTT.

This clonotype was counted between two and nine times. V gene TRBV12-3 or TRBV12-4 combines with J gene TRBJ2-1, with D perhaps given as TRBD1 or TRBD2 (5 bases each). Between the trimmed V and J ends, which lost 7 bases and 10 bases, there was a span of 14 bases. This CDR3 is built from 12 residues. The DNA for the CDR3 is TGTGCCAGCAACACCGGGACGGAGGAGCAGTTCTTC. Protein product: CASNTGTEEQFF.

This chain connects TRBV3-1 to TRBJ2-3; the match to TRBD1 covers 8 bases. Germline V gives CDR1 LGHDT, CDR2 YNNKEL (reference sequence). The CDR3 has 17 residues. The V and J ends lost 4 bases and 2 bases, in that order; junction bases with no gene match: 11. CDR3 nucleotide sequence: TGTGCCAGCAGCCTATCGGGTCCGGGACAGGCCACAGATACGCAGTATTTT. Protein: CASSLSGPGQATDTQYF.